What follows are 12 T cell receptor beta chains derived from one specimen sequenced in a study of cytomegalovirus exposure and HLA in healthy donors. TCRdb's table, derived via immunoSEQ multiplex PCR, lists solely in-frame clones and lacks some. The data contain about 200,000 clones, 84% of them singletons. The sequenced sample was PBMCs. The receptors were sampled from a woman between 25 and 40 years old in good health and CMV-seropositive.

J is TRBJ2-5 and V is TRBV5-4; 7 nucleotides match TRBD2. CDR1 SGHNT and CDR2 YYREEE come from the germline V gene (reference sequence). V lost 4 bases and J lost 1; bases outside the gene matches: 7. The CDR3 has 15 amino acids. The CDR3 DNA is TGTGCCAGCAGCCCGCTAGCGGCCCGCCAAGAGACCCAGTACTTC. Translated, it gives CASSPLAARQETQYF.

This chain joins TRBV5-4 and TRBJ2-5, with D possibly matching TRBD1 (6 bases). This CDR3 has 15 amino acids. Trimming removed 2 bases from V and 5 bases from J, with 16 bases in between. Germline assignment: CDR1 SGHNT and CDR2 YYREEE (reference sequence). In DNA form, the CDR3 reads TGTGCCAGCAGCTTATCAGGGGACCATCGGGAGACCCAGTACTTC. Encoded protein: CASSLSGDHRETQYF.

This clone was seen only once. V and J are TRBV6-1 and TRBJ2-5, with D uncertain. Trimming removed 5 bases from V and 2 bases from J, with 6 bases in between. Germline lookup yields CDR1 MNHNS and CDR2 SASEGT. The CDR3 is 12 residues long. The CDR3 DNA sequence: TGTGCCAGCAGTCCAGTACAAGAGACCCAGTACTTC. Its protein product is CASSPVQETQYF.

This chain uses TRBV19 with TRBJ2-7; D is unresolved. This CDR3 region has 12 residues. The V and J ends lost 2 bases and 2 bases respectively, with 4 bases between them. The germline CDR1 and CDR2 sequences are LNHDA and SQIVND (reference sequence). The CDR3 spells CASSITAYEQYF. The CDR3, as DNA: TGTGCCAGTAGTATAACAGCCTACGAGCAGTACTTC.

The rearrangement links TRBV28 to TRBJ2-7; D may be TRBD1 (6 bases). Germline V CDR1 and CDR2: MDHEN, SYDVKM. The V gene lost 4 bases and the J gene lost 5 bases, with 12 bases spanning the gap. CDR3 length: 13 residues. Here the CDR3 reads CASSWTRGNEQYF. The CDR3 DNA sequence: TGTGCCAGCAGTTGGACCAGGGGAAACGAGCAGTACTTC.

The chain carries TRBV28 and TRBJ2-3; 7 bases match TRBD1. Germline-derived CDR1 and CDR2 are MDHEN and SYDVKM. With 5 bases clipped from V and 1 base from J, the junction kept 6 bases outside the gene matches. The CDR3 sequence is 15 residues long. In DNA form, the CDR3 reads TGTGCCAGCAGTGGGGACAGCCACCGCACAGATACGCAGTATTTT. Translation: CASSGDSHRTDTQYF. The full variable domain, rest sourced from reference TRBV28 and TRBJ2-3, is DVKVTQSSRYLVKRTGEKVFLECVQDMDHENMFWYRQDPGLGLRLIYFSYDVKMKEKGDIPEGYSVSREKKERFSLILESASTNQTSMYLCASSGDSHRTDTQYFGPGTRLTVL.

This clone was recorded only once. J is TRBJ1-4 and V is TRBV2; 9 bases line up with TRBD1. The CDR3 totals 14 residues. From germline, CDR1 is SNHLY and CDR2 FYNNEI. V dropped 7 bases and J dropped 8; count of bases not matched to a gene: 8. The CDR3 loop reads CASKAHRGLEKLFF. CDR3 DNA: TGTGCCAGCAAGGCTCACAGGGGGCTGGAAAAACTGTTTTTT.

The CDR3 DNA sequence: TGTGCCAGCAGCCCGAAAGCGGGAGGTACAGATACGCAGTATTTT. This codes for CASSPKAGGTDTQYF. The rearrangement uses TRBV5-4 and TRBJ2-3, with 9 bases lining up with TRBD2. The CDR3 loop spans 15 amino acids. The J segment lost 3 bases and the V segment lost 4 bases, leaving 6 bases of the junction unmatched. From germline, CDR1 is SGHNT and CDR2 YYREEE (reference sequence).

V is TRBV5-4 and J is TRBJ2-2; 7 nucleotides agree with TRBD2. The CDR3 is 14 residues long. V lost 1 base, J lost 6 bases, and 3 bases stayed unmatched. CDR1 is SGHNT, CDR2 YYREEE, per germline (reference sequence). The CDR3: CASSLSGGPGELFF. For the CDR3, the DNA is TGTGCCAGCAGCTTGTCGGGGGGACCCGGGGAGCTGTTTTTT. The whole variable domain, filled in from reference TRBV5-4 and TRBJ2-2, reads ETGVTQSPTHLIKTRGQQVTLRCSSQSGHNTVSWYQQALGQGPQFIFQYYREEENGRGNFPPRFSGLQFPNYSSELNVNALELDDSALYLCASSLSGGPGELFFGEGSRLTVL.

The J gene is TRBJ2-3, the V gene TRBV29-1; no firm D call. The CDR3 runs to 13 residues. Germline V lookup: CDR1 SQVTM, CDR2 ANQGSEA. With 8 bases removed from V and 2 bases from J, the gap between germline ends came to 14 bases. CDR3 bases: TGCAGCTCCTCAGAGCTAGACACAGATACGCAGTATTTT. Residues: CSSSELDTDTQYF.

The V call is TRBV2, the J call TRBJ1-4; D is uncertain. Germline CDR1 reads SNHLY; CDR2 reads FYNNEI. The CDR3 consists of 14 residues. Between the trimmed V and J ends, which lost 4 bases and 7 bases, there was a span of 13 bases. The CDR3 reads CASSGPDWPEKLFF. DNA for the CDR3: TGTGCCAGCAGTGGCCCAGATTGGCCTGAAAAACTGTTTTTT.

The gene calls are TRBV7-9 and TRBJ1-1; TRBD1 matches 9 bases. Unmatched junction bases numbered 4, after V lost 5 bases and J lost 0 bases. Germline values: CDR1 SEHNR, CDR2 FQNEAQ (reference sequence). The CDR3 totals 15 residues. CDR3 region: CASSLGQGLNTEAFF. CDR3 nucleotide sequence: TGTGCCAGCAGCCTAGGACAGGGGTTGAACACTGAAGCTTTCTTT.